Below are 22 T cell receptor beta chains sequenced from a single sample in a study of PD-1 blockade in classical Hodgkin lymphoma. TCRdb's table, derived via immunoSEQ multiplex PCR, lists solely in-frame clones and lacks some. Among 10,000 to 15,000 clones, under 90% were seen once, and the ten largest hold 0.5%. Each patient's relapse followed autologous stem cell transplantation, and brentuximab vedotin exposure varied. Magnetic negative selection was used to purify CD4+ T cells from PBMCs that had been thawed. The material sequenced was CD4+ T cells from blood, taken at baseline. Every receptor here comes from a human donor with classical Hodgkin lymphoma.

The CDR3 is CASSDLHQETQYF. CDR3 DNA: TGTGCCAGCAGTGACTTGCACCAAGAGACCCAGTACTTC. The chain has TRBV25-1 and TRBJ2-5, with D hard to call. CDR3 length: 13 amino acids. Germline-derived CDR1 and CDR2 are MGHDK and SYGVNS. V was trimmed by 3 bases and J by 0 bases, leaving 5 bases between them.

The CDR3 DNA sequence: TGTGCCAGCAGCTTAGTAGGCCAGCCCCAGCATTTT. It is translated as CASSLVGQPQHF. The gene calls are TRBV7-2 and TRBJ1-5; D unresolved. CDR1 is SGHTA, CDR2 FQGNSA, per germline. CDR3 length: 12 amino acids. Trimming took 1 base from V and 7 from J, leaving 5 bases between them.

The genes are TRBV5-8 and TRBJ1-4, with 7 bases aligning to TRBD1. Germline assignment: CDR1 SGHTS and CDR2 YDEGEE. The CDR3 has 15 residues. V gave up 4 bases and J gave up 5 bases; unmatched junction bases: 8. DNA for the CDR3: TGTGCCAGCAGCCTCCCCGGGACAGCAAATGAAAAACTGTTTTTT. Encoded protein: CASSLPGTANEKLFF. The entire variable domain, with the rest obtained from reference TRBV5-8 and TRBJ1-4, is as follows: EAGVTQSPTHLIKTRGQQATLRCSPISGHTSVYWYQQALGLGLQFLLWYDEGEERNRGNFPPRFSGRQFPNYSSELNVNALELEDSALYLCASSLPGTANEKLFFGSGTQLSVL.

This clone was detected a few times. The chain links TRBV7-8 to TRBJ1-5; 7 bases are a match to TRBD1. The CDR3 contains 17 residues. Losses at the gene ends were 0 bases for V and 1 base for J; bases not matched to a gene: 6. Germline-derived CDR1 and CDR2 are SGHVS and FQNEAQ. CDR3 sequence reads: CASSLAYLGQSNQPQHF. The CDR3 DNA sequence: TGTGCCAGCAGCTTAGCGTATCTGGGACAGAGCAATCAGCCCCAGCATTTT.

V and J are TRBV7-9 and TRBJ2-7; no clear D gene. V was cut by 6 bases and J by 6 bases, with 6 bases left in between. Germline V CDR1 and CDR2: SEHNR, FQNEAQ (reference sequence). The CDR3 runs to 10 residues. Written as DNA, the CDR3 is TGTGCCAGCAGATGGTCCGAGCAGTACTTC. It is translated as CASRWSEQYF. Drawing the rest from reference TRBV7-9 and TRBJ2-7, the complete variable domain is DTGVSQNPRHKITKRGQNVTFRCDPISEHNRLYWYRQTLGQGPEFLTYFQNEAQLEKSRLLSDRFSAERPKGSFSTLEIQRTEQGDSAMYLCASRWSEQYFGPGTRLTVT.

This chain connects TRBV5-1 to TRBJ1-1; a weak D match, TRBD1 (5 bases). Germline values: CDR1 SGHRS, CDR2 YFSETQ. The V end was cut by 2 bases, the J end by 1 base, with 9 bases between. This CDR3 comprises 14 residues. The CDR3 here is CASSLWDQNTEAFF. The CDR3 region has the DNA TGCGCCAGCAGCTTATGGGACCAGAACACTGAAGCTTTCTTT.

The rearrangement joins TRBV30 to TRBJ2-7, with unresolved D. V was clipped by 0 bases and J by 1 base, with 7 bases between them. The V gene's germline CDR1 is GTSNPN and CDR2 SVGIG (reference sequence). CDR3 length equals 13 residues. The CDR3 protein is CAWSVPSSYEQYF. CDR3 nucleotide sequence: TGTGCCTGGAGTGTACCCAGTTCCTACGAGCAGTACTTC.

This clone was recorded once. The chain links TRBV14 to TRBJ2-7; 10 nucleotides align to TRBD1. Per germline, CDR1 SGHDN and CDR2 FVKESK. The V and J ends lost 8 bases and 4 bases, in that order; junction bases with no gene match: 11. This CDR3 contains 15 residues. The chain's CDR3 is CASYTPWTGGYEQYF. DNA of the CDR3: TGTGCCAGCTATACCCCCTGGACAGGGGGGTACGAGCAGTACTTC.

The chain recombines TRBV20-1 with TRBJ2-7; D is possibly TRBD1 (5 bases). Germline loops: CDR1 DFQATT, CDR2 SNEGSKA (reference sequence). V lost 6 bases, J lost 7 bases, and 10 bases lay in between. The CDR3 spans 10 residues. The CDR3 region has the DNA TGCAGTGCGGCAGGGATAGAGCAGTACTTC. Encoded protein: CSAAGIEQYF.

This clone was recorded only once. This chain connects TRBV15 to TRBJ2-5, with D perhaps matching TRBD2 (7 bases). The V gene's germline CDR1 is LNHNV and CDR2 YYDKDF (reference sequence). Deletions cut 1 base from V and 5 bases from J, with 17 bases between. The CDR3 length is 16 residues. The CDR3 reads CATSRGGGGGWETQYF. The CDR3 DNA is TGTGCCACCAGCAGAGGGGGGGGCGGTGGTTGGGAGACCCAGTACTTC.

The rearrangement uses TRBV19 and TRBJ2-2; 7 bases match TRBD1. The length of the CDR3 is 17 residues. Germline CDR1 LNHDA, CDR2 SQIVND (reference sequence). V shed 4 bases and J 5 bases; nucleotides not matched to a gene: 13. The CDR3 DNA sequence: TGTGCCAGTAGTACCTTGGGAATGACAGGGCGGACCGGGGAGCTGTTTTTT. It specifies CASSTLGMTGRTGELFF.

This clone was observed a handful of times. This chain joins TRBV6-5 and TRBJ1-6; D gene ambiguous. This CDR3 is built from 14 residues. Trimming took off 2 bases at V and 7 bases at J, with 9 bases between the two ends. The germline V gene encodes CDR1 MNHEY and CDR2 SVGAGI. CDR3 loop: CASSYKGLNSPLHF. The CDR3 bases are TGTGCCAGCAGTTACAAGGGCCTGAATTCACCCCTCCACTTT.

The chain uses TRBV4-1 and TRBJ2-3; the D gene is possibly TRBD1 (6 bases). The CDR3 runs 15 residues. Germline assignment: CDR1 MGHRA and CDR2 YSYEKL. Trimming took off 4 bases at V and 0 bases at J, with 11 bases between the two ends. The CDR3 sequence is CASSPHGQSTDTQYF. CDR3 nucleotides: TGCGCCAGCAGCCCCCATGGACAGAGCACAGATACGCAGTATTTT.

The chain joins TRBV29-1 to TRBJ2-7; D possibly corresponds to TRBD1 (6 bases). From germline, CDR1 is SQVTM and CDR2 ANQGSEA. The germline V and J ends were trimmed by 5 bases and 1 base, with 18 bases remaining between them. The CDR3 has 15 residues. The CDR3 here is CSVRNRVLSSYEQYF. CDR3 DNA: TGCAGCGTTCGAAACAGGGTTCTTTCTTCCTACGAGCAGTACTTC.

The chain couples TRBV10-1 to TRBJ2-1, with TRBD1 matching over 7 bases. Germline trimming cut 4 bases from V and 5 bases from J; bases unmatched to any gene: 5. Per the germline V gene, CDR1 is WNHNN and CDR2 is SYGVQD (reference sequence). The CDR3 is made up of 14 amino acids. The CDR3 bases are TGCGCCAGCAGTGCACAGGGGACCAACAATGAGCAGTTCTTC. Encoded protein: CASSAQGTNNEQFF.

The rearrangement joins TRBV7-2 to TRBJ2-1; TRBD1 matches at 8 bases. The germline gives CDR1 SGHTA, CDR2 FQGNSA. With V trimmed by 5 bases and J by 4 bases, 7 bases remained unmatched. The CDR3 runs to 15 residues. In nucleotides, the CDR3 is TGTGCCAGCAGCACGGACAGGGCCCCTTACAATGAGCAGTTCTTC. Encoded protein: CASSTDRAPYNEQFF.

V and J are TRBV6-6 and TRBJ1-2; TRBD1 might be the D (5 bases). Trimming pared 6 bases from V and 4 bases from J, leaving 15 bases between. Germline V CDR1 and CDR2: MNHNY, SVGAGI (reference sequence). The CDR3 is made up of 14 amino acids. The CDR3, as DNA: TGTGCCAGCAGCCCCGGGACCCTGGCCTATGGCTACACCTTC. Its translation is CASSPGTLAYGYTF.

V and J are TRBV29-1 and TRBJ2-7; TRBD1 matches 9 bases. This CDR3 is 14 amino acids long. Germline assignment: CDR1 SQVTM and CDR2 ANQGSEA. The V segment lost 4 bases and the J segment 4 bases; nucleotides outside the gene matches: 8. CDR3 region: CSVVSAGTGYEQYF. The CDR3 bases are TGCAGCGTTGTATCCGCCGGGACAGGGTACGAGCAGTACTTC.

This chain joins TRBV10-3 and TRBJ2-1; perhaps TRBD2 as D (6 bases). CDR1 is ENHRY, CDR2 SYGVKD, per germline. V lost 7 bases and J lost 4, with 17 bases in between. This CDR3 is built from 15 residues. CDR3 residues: CAIKGDSGIYNEQFF. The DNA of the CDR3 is TGTGCCATCAAAGGCGATAGCGGAATATACAATGAGCAGTTCTTC.

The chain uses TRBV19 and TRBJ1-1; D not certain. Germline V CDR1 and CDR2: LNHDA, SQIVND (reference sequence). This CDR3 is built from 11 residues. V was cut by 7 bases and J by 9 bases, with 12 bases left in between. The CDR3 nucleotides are TGTGCCAGTACCCGACATGGGAAAGCTTTCTTT. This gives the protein CASTRHGKAFF.

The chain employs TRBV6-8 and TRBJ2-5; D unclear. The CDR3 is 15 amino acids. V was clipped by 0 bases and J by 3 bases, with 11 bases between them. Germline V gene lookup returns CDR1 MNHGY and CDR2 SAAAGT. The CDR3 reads CASSYSPDGEETQYF. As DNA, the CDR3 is TGTGCCAGCAGTTACTCGCCGGACGGAGAAGAGACCCAGTACTTC.

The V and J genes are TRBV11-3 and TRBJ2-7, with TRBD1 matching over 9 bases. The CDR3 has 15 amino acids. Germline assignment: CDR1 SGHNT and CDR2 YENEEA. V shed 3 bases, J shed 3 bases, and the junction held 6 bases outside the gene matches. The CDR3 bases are TGTGCCAGCAGCTTCGGGACAGGGCCCCACTACGAGCAGTACTTC. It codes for CASSFGTGPHYEQYF.